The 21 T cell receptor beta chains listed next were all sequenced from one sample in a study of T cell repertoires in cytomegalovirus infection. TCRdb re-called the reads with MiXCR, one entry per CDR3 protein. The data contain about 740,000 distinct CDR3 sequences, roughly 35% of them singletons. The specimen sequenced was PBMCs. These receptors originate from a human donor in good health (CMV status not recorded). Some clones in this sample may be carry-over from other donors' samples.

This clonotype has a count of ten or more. The CDR3 region is CATSTSQVGGYTF. The DNA for the CDR3 is TGTGCCACCAGCACCAGTCAGGTCGGAGGCTACACCTTC. The genes are TRBV15 and TRBJ1-2; no clear D. In germline, CDR1 is LNHNV, CDR2 YYDKDF (reference sequence). CDR3 size: 13 residues. The germline V and J ends were trimmed by 4 bases and 8 bases, with 14 bases remaining between them.

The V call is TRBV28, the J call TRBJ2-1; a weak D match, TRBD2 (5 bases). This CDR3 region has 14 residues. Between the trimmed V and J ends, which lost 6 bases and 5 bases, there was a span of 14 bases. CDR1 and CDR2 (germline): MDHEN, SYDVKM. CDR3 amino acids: CASRWSRANNEQFF. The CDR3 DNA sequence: TGTGCCAGCAGATGGTCGCGGGCTAACAATGAGCAGTTCTTC.

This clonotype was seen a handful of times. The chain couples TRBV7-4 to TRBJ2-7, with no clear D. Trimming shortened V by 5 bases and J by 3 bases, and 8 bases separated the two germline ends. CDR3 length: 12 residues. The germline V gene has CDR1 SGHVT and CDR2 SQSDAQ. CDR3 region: CASSMTNYEQYF. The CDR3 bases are TGTGCCAGCAGCATGACGAACTACGAGCAGTACTTC.

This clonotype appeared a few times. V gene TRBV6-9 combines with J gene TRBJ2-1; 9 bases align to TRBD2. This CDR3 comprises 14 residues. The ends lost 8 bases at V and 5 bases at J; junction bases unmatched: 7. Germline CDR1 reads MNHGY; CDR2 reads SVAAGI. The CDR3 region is CASSGTSLHNEQFF. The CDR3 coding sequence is TGTGCCAGCTCCGGGACTAGCCTACACAATGAGCAGTTCTTC.

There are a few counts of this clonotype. The CDR3 DNA sequence: TGTGCCAGCACAGGGGGTAGTGATTCACCCCTCCACTTT. This gives the protein CASTGGSDSPLHF. The chain employs TRBV7-4 and TRBJ1-6; 7 nucleotides align to TRBD1. The CDR3 sequence is 13 residues long. V lost 7 bases and J lost 8; bases outside the gene matches: 5. Germline V gene sequence: CDR1 SGHVT, CDR2 SQSDAQ.

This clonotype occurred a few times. CDR3 residues: CASRPGTSSDTQYF. The CDR3 DNA follows: TGTGCCAGCAGGCCCGGGACTAGTTCTGATACGCAGTATTTT. The chain combines TRBV5-4 with TRBJ2-3, with 8 bases that match TRBD2. Germline V gene data show CDR1 as SGHNT and CDR2 as YYREEE (reference sequence). The V gene end was trimmed by 5 bases and the J gene end by 6 bases; junction bases not matched to a gene: 8. This CDR3 spans 14 amino acids.

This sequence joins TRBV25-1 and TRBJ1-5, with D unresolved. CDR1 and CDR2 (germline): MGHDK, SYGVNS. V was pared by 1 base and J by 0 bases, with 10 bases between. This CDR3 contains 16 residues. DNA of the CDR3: TGTGCCAGCAGTGAATTGGAGGGATGTAGCAATCAGCCCCAGCATTTT. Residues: CASSELEGCSNQPQHF.

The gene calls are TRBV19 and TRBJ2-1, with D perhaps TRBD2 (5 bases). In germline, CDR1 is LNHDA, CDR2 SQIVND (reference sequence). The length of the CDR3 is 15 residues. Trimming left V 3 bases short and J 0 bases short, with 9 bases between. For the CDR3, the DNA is TGTGCCAGTAGTATCACAGCGGTCTCCTACAATGAGCAGTTCTTC. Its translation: CASSITAVSYNEQFF.

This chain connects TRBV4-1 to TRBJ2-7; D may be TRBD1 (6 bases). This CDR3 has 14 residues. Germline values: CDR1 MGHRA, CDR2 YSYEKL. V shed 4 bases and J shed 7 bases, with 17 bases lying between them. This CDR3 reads CASSPRGSTQEQYF. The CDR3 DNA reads TGCGCCAGCAGCCCCAGGGGCTCTACGCAGGAGCAGTACTTC.

The CDR3 region has the DNA TGTGCCAGCTCAGAGGACAGGTCCGAGCAGTACTTC. It is translated as CASSEDRSEQYF. J is TRBJ2-7 and V is TRBV18; 7 bases map to TRBD1. The CDR3 is 12 residues long. V dropped 5 bases and J dropped 6; count of bases not matched to a gene: 4. Germline CDR1 reads KGHSH; CDR2 reads LQKENI.

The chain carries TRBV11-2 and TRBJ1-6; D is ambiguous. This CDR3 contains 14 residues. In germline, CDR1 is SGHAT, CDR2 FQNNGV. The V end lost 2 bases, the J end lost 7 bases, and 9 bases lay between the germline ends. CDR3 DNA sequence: TGTGCCAGCAGCTTAAGGGTGGGCAATTCACCCCTCCACTTT. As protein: CASSLRVGNSPLHF. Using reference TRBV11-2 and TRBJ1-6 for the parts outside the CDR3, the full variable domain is EAGVAQSPRYKIIEKRQSVAFWCNPISGHATLYWYQQILGQGPKLLIQFQNNGVVDDSQLPKDRFSAERLKGVDSTLKIQPAKLEDSAVYLCASSLRVGNSPLHFGNGTRLTVT.

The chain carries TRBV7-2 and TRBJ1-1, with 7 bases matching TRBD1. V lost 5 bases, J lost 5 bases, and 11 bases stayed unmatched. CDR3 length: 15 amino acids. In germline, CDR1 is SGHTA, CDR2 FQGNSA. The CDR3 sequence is CASSTQSQGETEAFF. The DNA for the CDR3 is TGTGCCAGCAGCACTCAGTCGCAGGGGGAGACTGAAGCTTTCTTT.

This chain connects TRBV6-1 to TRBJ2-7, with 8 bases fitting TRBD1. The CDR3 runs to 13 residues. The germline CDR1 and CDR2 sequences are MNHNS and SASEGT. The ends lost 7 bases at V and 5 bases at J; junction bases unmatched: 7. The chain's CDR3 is CASIKDRANEQYF. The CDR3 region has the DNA TGTGCCAGCATTAAGGACAGGGCCAACGAGCAGTACTTC.

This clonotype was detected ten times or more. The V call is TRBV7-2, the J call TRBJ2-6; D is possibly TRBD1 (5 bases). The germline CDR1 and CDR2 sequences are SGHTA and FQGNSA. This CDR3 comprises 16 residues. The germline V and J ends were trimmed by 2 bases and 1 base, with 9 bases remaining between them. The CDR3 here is CASSLTSGSGANVLTF. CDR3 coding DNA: TGTGCCAGCAGCTTAACCTCAGGGTCTGGGGCCAACGTCCTGACTTTC.

CDR3 DNA: TGTGCCAGCAGTTACCCCGGGATTTGGAAAGCTTTCTTT. Protein sequence: CASSYPGIWKAFF. The genes are TRBV6-2 or TRBV6-3 and TRBJ1-1; D remains unclear. The CDR3 covers 13 residues. CDR1 and CDR2 from the germline V gene are MNHEY and SVGEGT. Trimming pared 2 bases from V and 9 bases from J, leaving 13 bases between.

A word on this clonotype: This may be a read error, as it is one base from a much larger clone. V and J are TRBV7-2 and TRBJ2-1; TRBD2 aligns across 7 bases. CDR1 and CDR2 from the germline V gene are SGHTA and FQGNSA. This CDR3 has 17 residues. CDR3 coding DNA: TGTGCCAGCATCTTAGCGCGGGGCGGGGAGGGGCTCAATGAGCAGTTCTTC. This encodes CASILARGGEGLNEQFF.

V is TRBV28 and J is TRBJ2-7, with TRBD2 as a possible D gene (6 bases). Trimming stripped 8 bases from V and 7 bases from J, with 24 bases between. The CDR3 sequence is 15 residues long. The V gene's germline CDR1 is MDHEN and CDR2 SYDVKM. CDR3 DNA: TGTGCCAGCCTCCCCCCACTAGCTCCCACGTGGGAGCAGTACTTC. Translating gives CASLPPLAPTWEQYF.

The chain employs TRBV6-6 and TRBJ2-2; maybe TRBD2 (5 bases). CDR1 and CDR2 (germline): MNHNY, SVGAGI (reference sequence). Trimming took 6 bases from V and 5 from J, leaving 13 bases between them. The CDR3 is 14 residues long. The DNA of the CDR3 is TGTGCCAGCAGGGATCGGGGTTGGACCGGGGAGCTGTTTTTT. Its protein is CASRDRGWTGELFF.

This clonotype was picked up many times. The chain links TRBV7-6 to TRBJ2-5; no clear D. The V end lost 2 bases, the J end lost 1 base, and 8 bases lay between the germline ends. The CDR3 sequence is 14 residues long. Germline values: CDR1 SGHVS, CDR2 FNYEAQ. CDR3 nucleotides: TGTGCCAGCAGCTTACAAAGGGCCCAAGAGACCCAGTACTTC. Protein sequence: CASSLQRAQETQYF. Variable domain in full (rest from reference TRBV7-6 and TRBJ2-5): GAGVSQSPRYKVTKRGQDVALRCDPISGHVSLYWYRQALGQGPEFLTYFNYEAQQDKSGLPNDRFSAERPEGSISTLTIQRTEQRDSAMYRCASSLQRAQETQYFGPGTRLLVL.

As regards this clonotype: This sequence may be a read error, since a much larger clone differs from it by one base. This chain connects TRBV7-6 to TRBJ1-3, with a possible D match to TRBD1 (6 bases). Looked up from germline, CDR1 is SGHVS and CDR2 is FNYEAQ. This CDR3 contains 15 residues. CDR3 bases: TGTGCCCGCAGCTTGGGGGGGCCGTCCGGAAACACCATATATTTT. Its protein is CARSLGGPSGNTIYF. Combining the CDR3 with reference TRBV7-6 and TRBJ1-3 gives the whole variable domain GAGVSQSPRYKVTKRGQDVALRCDPISGHVSLYWYRQALGQGPEFLTYFNYEAQQDKSGLPNDRFSAERPEGSISTLTIQRTEQRDSAMYRCARSLGGPSGNTIYFGEGSWLTVV.

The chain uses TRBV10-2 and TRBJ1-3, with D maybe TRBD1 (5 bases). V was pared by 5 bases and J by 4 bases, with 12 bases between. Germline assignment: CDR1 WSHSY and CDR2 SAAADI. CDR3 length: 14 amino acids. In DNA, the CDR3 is TGCGCCAGCAGTTCTGGGGGATTCGGAAACACCATATATTTT. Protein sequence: CASSSGGFGNTIYF.